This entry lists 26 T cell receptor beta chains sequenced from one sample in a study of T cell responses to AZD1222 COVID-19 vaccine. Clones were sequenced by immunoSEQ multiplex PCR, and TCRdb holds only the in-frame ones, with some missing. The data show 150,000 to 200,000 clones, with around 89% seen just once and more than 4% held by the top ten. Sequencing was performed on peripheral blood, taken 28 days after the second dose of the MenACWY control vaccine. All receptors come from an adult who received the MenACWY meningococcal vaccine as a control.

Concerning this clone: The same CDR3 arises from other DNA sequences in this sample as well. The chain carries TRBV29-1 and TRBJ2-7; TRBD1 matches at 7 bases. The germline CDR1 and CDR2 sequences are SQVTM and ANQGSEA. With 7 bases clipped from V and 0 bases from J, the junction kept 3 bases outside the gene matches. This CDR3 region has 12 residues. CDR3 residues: CSGRDSSYEQYF. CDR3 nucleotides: TGCAGCGGCCGGGACAGCTCCTACGAGCAGTACTTC.

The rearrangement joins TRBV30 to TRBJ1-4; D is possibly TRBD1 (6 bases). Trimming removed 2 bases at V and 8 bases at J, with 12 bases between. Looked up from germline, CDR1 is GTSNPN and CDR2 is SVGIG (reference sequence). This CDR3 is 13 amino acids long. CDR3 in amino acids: CAWSRGILEKLFF. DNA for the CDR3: TGTGCCTGGAGTAGGGGGATCTTAGAAAAACTGTTTTTT.

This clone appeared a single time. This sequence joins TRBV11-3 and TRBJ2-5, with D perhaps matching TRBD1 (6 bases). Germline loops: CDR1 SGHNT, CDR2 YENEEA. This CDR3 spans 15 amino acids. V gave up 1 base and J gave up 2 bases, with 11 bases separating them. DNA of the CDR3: TGTGCCAGCAGCTTAGCAGGGACACAACAAGAGACCCAGTACTTC. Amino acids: CASSLAGTQQETQYF. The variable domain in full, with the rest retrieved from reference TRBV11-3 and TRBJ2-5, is EAGVVQSPRYKIIEKKQPVAFWCNPISGHNTLYWYLQNLGQGPELLIRYENEEAVDDSQLPKDRFSAERLKGVDSTLKIQPAELGDSAVYLCASSLAGTQQETQYFGPGTRLLVL.

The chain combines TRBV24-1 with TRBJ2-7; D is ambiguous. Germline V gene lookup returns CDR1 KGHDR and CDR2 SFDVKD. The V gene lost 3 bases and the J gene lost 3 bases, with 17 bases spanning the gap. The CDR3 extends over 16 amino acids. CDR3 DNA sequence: TGTGCCACCAGTGATCCCGGACCGGCATTCCTCTACGAGCAGTACTTC. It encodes CATSDPGPAFLYEQYF.

CDR3 coding DNA: TGTGCCACCAGTGATAAGGGCCCCGCAGATACGCAGTATTTT. Its translation: CATSDKGPADTQYF. J is TRBJ2-3 and V is TRBV24-1; D uncertain. The germline V and J ends were trimmed by 3 bases and 4 bases, with 10 bases remaining between them. Germline CDR1 and CDR2: KGHDR and SFDVKD. The CDR3 contains 14 residues.

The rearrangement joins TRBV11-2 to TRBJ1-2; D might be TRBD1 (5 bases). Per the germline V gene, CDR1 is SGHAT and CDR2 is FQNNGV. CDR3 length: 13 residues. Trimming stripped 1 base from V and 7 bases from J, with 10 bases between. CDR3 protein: CASSLGGEVGYTF. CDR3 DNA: TGTGCCAGCAGCTTAGGAGGGGAAGTTGGCTACACCTTC.

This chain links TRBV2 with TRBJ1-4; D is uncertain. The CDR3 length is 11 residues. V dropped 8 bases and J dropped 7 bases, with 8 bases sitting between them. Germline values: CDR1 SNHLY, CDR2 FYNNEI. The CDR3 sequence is CASFLVEKLFF. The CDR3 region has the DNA TGTGCCAGCTTTCTCGTTGAAAAACTGTTTTTT.

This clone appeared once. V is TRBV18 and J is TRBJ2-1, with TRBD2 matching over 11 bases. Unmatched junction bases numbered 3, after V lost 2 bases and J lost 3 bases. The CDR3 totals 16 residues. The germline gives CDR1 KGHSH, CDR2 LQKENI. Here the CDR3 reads CASSPGGLADYNEQFF. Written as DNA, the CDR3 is TGTGCCAGCTCACCAGGGGGACTAGCGGACTACAATGAGCAGTTCTTC.

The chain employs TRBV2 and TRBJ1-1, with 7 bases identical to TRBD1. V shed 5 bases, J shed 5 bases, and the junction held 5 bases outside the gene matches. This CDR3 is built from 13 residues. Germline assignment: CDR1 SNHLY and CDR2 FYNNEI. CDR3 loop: CASSRDRETEAFF. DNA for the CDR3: TGTGCCAGCAGTCGGGACAGAGAGACTGAAGCTTTCTTT.

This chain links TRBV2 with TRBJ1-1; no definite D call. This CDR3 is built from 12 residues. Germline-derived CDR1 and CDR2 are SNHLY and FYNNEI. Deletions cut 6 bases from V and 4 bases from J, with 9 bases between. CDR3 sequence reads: CASRVDGTEAFF. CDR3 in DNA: TGTGCCAGCAGGGTGGACGGCACTGAAGCTTTCTTT.

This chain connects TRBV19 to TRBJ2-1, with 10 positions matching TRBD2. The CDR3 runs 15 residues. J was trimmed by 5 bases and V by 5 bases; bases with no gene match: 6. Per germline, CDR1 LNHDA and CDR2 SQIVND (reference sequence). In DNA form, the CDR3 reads TGTGCCAGTAGTCCGGGACTAGCGCGAGACAATGAGCAGTTCTTC. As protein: CASSPGLARDNEQFF.

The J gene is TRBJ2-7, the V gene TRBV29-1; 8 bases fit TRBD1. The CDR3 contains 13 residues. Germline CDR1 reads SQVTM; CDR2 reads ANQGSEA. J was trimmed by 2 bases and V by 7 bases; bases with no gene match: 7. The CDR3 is CSAEDRATYEQYF. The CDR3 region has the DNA TGCAGCGCTGAGGACAGGGCTACCTACGAGCAGTACTTC.

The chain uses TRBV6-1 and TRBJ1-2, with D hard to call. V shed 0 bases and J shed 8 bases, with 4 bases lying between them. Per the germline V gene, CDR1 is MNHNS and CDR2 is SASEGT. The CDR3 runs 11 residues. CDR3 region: CASSEAGGYTF. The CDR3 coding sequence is TGTGCCAGCAGTGAAGCGGGCGGCTACACCTTC.

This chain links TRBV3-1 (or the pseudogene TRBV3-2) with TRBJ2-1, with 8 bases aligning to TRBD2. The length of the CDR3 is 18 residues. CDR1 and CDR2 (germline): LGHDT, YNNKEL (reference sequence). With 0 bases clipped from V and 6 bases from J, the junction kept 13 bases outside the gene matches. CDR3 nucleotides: TGTGCCAGCAGCCAAGATATTGAGGTCGGCGGGAGGATCAATGAGCAGTTCTTC. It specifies CASSQDIEVGGRINEQFF.

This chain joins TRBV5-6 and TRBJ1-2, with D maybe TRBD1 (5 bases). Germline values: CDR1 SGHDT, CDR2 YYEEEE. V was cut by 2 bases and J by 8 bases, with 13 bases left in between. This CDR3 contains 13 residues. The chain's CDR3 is CASSLTIGVGYTF. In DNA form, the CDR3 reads TGTGCCAGCAGCTTAACGATAGGGGTCGGCTACACCTTC.

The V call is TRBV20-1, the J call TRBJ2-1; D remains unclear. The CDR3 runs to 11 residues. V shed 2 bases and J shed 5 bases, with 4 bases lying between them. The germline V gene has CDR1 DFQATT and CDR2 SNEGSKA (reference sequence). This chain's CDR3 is CSARFDNEQFF. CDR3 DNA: TGCAGTGCTAGATTTGACAATGAGCAGTTCTTC.

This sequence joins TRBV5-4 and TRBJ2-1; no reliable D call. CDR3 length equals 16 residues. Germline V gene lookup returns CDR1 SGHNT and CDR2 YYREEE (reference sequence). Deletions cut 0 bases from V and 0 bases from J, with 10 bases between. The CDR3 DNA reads TGTGCCAGCAGCTTGGAGGTCTCCAGCTCCTACAATGAGCAGTTCTTC. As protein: CASSLEVSSSYNEQFF.

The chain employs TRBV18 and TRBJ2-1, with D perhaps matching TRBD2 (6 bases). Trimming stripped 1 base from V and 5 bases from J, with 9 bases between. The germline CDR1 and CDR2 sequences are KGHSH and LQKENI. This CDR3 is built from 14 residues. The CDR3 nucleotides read TGTGCCAGCTCACCACAAACTAGCAACAATGAGCAGTTCTTC. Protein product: CASSPQTSNNEQFF.

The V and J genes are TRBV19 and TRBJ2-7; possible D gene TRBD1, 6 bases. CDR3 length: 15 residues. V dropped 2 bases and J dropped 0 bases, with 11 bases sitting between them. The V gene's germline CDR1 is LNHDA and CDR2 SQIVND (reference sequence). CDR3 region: CASSIIQGSSYEQYF. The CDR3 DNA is TGTGCCAGTAGTATAATCCAGGGGAGCTCCTACGAGCAGTACTTC.

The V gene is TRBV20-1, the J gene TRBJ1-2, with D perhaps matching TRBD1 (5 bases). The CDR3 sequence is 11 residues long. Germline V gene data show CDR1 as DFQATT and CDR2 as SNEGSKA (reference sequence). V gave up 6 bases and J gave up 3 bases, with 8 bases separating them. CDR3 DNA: TGCAGTGCGGAACAGGACTATGGCTACACCTTC. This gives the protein CSAEQDYGYTF.

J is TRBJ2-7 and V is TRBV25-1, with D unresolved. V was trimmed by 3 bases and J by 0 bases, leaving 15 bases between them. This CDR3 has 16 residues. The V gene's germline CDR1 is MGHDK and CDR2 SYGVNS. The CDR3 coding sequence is TGTGCCAGCAGTGATCAACAAGGCGGTATCTCCTACGAGCAGTACTTC. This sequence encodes CASSDQQGGISYEQYF.

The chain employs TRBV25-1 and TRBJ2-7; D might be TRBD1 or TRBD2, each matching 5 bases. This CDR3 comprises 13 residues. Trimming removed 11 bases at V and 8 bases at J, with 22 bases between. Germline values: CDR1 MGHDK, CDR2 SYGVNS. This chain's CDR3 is CAPRTGDPWKQYF. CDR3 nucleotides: TGTGCCCCTAGAACTGGGGACCCATGGAAGCAGTACTTC.

CDR3 in DNA: TGTGCCAGCAGCTTGGTCGGAGCTAACTATGGCTACACCTTC. It translates to CASSLVGANYGYTF. The chain links TRBV5-6 to TRBJ1-2; the D is unclear. V gave up 0 bases and J gave up 0 bases, with 6 bases separating them. The CDR3 loop spans 14 amino acids. Looked up from germline, CDR1 is SGHDT and CDR2 is YYEEEE.

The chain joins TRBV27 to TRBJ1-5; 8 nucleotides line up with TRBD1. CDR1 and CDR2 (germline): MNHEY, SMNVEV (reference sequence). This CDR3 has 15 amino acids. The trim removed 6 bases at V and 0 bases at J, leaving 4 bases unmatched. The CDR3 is CASRGQGISNQPQHF. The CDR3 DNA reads TGTGCCAGCAGAGGACAGGGAATTAGCAATCAGCCCCAGCATTTT.

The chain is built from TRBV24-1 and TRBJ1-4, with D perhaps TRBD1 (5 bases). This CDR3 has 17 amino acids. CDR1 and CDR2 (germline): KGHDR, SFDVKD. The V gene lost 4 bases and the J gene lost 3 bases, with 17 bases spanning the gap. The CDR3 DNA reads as TGTGCCACCAGTGACGCCCGAGGCAGGGAAGCTAATGAAAAACTGTTTTTT. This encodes CATSDARGREANEKLFF.

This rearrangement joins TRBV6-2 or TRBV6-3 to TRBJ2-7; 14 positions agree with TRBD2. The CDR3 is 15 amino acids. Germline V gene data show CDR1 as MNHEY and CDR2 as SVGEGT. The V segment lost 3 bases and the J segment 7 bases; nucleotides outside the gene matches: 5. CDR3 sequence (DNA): TGTGCCAGCAGTTATCGACTAGCGGGAGGGGGGGAGCAGTACTTC. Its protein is CASSYRLAGGGEQYF.